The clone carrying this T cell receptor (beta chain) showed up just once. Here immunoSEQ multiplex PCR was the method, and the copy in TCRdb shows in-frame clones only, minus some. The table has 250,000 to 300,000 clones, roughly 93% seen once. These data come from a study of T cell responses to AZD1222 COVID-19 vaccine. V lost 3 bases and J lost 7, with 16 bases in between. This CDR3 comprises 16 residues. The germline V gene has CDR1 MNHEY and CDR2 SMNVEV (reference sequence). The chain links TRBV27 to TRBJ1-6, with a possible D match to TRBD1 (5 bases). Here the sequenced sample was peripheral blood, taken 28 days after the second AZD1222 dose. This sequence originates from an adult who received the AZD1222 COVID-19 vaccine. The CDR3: CASSFRALDGNSPLHF. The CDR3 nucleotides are TGTGCCAGCAGTTTCAGGGCGTTGGACGGCAATTCACCCCTCCACTTT.